Below, 23 T cell receptor beta chains from the same sample are listed, as sequenced in a study of cytomegalovirus exposure and HLA in healthy donors. With 60 Vbeta and 13 Jbeta primers, the PCR was carried out. Method: immunoSEQ multiplex PCR; TCRdb's copy keeps in-frame clones and lacks some. Among approximately 240,000 clones listed, roughly 79% were seen once. The sample taken for sequencing was PBMCs. The receptors stem from a woman in her forties in good health and CMV-seronegative.

This chain connects TRBV7-2 to TRBJ2-5; D is possibly TRBD1 (6 bases). Germline values: CDR1 SGHTA, CDR2 FQGNSA. The CDR3 is 16 amino acids. V lost 4 bases to trimming and J lost 4 bases, with 19 bases between them. CDR3 DNA: TGTGCCAGCAGCTCCGCCGCACAGGGAGTGGGAGAGACCCAGTACTTC. It specifies CASSSAAQGVGETQYF.

The chain recombines TRBV29-1 with TRBJ2-1; 9 nucleotides agree with TRBD1. J was trimmed by 5 bases and V by 4 bases; bases with no gene match: 6. This CDR3 has 14 amino acids. Germline CDR1 reads SQVTM; CDR2 reads ANQGSEA. This chain's CDR3 is CSVAPGQGNNEQFF. CDR3 DNA: TGCAGCGTTGCCCCGGGACAGGGAAACAATGAGCAGTTCTTC.

This chain connects TRBV5-1 to TRBJ2-7, with 7 bases matching TRBD1. The CDR3 totals 16 residues. Trimming cost V 0 bases and J 2 bases; bases outside gene matches: 8. The germline gives CDR1 SGHRS, CDR2 YFSETQ. Written as DNA, the CDR3 is TGCGCCAGCAGCTTGGGAGGGACAGCCCAAACCTACGAGCAGTACTTC. Residues: CASSLGGTAQTYEQYF.

The rearrangement uses TRBV6-5 and TRBJ2-1, with 9 bases identical to TRBD1. In germline, CDR1 is MNHEY, CDR2 SVGAGI. The V and J ends lost 0 bases and 7 bases, in that order; junction bases with no gene match: 4. The CDR3 sequence is 15 residues long. CDR3 amino acids: CASSYSVTGGNEQFF. The DNA for the CDR3 is TGTGCCAGCAGTTACTCTGTGACAGGGGGGAATGAGCAGTTCTTC.

V is TRBV9 and J is TRBJ1-6, with a weak D call TRBD1 (5 bases). The germline gives CDR1 SGDLS, CDR2 YYNGEE. Trimming removed 0 bases at V and 5 bases at J, with 9 bases between. CDR3 length: 15 amino acids. In nucleotides, the CDR3 is TGTGCCAGCAGCGTAGCAGGGTCAGATAATTCACCCCTCCACTTT. Translated: CASSVAGSDNSPLHF.

The chain couples TRBV10-3 to TRBJ2-7, with 7 bases fitting TRBD1. The germline gives CDR1 ENHRY, CDR2 SYGVKD. This CDR3 region has 17 residues. With 3 bases clipped from V and 4 bases from J, the junction kept 15 bases outside the gene matches. CDR3 region: CAISDSFGTALPYEQYF. CDR3 sequence (DNA): TGTGCCATCAGTGATAGTTTCGGGACAGCGCTTCCGTACGAGCAGTACTTC.

The chain couples TRBV11-3 to TRBJ2-1, with a possible D match to TRBD2 (5 bases). V shed 5 bases and J shed 6 bases, with 17 bases lying between them. CDR3 length: 15 residues. Germline CDR1 reads SGHNT; CDR2 reads YENEEA. The CDR3 reads CASSPGLTRGNEQFF. Written as DNA, the CDR3 is TGTGCCAGCAGCCCTGGACTGACACGAGGCAATGAGCAGTTCTTC.

This chain links TRBV19 with TRBJ1-1; D gene unclear. The germline CDR1 and CDR2 sequences are LNHDA and SQIVND (reference sequence). The V end was cut by 9 bases, the J end by 0 bases, with 11 bases between. This CDR3 has 13 residues. CDR3 in DNA: TGTGCCAGCCGCCCAGCGATGAACACTGAAGCTTTCTTT. It encodes CASRPAMNTEAFF. The whole variable domain, filled in from reference TRBV19 and TRBJ1-1, reads DGGITQSPKYLFRKEGQNVTLSCEQNLNHDAMYWYRQDPGQGLRLIYYSQIVNDFQKGDIAEGYSVSREKKESFPLTVTSAQKNPTAFYLCASRPAMNTEAFFGQGTRLTVV.

This clone came up once. V and J are TRBV29-1 and TRBJ2-2, with D perhaps TRBD2 (5 bases). Trimming removed 4 bases from V and 5 bases from J, with 8 bases in between. The CDR3 runs 12 residues. Per the germline V gene, CDR1 is SQVTM and CDR2 is ANQGSEA. CDR3 in amino acids: CSVGGLTGELFF. The DNA for the CDR3 is TGCAGCGTTGGCGGGTTAACCGGGGAGCTGTTTTTT.

This chain uses TRBV7-8 with TRBJ2-7; D not resolved. CDR1 is SGHVS and CDR2 is FQNEAQ in the germline V gene. Trimming took off 5 bases at V and 6 bases at J, with 11 bases between the two ends. CDR3 length: 12 amino acids. CDR3 loop: CASSQDFREQYF. The CDR3 nucleotides read TGTGCCAGCAGCCAAGACTTCCGCGAGCAGTACTTC.

J is TRBJ1-2 and V is TRBV2; maybe TRBD1 (6 bases). Germline assignment: CDR1 SNHLY and CDR2 FYNNEI. The V and J ends lost 10 bases and 2 bases respectively, with 23 bases between them. This CDR3 is 16 amino acids long. The CDR3 region is CANRERPGTLNYGYTF. CDR3 nucleotides: TGTGCCAACAGGGAGCGGCCAGGAACACTAAACTATGGCTACACCTTC.

The chain is built from TRBV9 and TRBJ1-1; no reliable D call. V lost 7 bases and J 3 bases, leaving 7 bases between the germline ends. This CDR3 region has 11 residues. Germline CDR1 is SGDLS and CDR2 is YYNGEE. CDR3 loop: CASSRDTEAFF. The CDR3 DNA follows: TGTGCCAGCTCTCGGGACACTGAAGCTTTCTTT. Based on the CDR3 plus reference TRBV9 and TRBJ1-1, the full variable domain is DSGVTQTPKHLITATGQRVTLRCSPRSGDLSVYWYQQSLDQGLQFLIQYYNGEERAKGNILERFSAQQFPDLHSELNLSSLELGDSALYFCASSRDTEAFFGQGTRLTVV.

The gene calls are TRBV2 and TRBJ1-1; 7 nucleotides match TRBD1. The V and J ends lost 5 bases and 0 bases, in that order; junction bases with no gene match: 6. The CDR3 totals 15 residues. Germline V gives CDR1 SNHLY, CDR2 FYNNEI. CDR3 region: CASSYIGTVNTEAFF. CDR3 nucleotide sequence: TGTGCCAGCAGTTACATCGGGACAGTGAACACTGAAGCTTTCTTT.

The chain couples TRBV19 to TRBJ2-7; 12 nucleotides align to TRBD2. Germline CDR1 and CDR2: LNHDA and SQIVND (reference sequence). There are 15 residues in the CDR3. V lost 5 bases to trimming and J lost 2 bases; unmatched junction nucleotides: 4. CDR3 residues: CASSPSSGGAYEQYF. As DNA, the CDR3 is TGTGCCAGTAGTCCGTCTAGCGGGGGGGCCTACGAGCAGTACTTC.

This clone has only one observation. J is TRBJ1-2 and V is TRBV7-8; TRBD1 might be the D (6 bases). V was shortened by 0 bases and J by 4 bases, with 9 bases between the two germline ends. Looked up from germline, CDR1 is SGHVS and CDR2 is FQNEAQ. CDR3 size: 14 residues. The CDR3 loop reads CASSLAGAIYGYTF. The CDR3 region has the DNA TGTGCCAGCAGCTTAGCGGGGGCGATCTATGGCTACACCTTC.

The V and J genes are TRBV28 and TRBJ2-7; D unclear. V was trimmed by 6 bases and J by 5 bases, leaving 11 bases between them. The germline CDR1 and CDR2 sequences are MDHEN and SYDVKM. The CDR3 is made up of 12 amino acids. The CDR3 region has the DNA TGTGCCAGCAGCTCTCTACCCGACGAGCAGTACTTC. It is translated as CASSSLPDEQYF.

V usage is TRBV30 and J usage is TRBJ1-4, with 10 bases identical to TRBD1. Germline-derived CDR1 and CDR2 are GTSNPN and SVGIG (reference sequence). The CDR3 runs 14 residues. V shed 5 bases and J 7 bases; nucleotides not matched to a gene: 7. In DNA, the CDR3 is TGTGCCTGGGAAGACAGGGGGCAAGGTGAAAAACTGTTTTTT. Translation: CAWEDRGQGEKLFF.

The rearrangement joins TRBV5-1 to TRBJ2-5; 12 nucleotides line up with TRBD2. Losses at the gene ends were 4 bases for V and 2 bases for J; bases not matched to a gene: 12. This CDR3 is 18 amino acids long. Germline CDR1 is SGHRS and CDR2 is YFSETQ. CDR3 in DNA: TGCGCCAGCAGCGTACTAGCGGGGGGTCCTGGGGGACAAGAGACCCAGTACTTC. Its protein product is CASSVLAGGPGGQETQYF.

The V call is TRBV6-5, the J call TRBJ2-2, with no clear D. Germline V lookup: CDR1 MNHEY, CDR2 SVGAGI. The CDR3 is 15 amino acids. Deletions cut 5 bases from V and 7 bases from J, with 17 bases between. The CDR3 DNA is TGTGCCAGCAGTCGAGACTCCCTGACCAGCGGGGAGCTGTTTTTT. This encodes CASSRDSLTSGELFF.

This clone has just a few counts. The CDR3 nucleotides read TGTGCCAGCAGTTCGCCGGCACCAGGGGTGAGGGAGACCCAGTACTTC. Its translation: CASSSPAPGVRETQYF. The chain links TRBV28 to TRBJ2-5; the D gene is possibly TRBD1 (6 bases). There are 16 residues in the CDR3. Germline-derived CDR1 and CDR2 are MDHEN and SYDVKM. V was shortened by 4 bases and J by 5 bases, with 20 bases between the two germline ends. The entire variable domain, with the rest obtained from reference TRBV28 and TRBJ2-5, is as follows: DVKVTQSSRYLVKRTGEKVFLECVQDMDHENMFWYRQDPGLGLRLIYFSYDVKMKEKGDIPEGYSVSREKKERFSLILESASTNQTSMYLCASSSPAPGVRETQYFGPGTRLLVL.

The rearrangement joins TRBV4-1 to TRBJ1-2; 11 bases align to TRBD1. The CDR3 runs 13 residues. V was pared by 3 bases and J by 6 bases, with 0 bases of the junction left unmatched. Germline V gene data show CDR1 as MGHRA and CDR2 as YSYEKL. CDR3 protein: CASSQGQGDGYTF. The CDR3 DNA reads TGCGCCAGCAGCCAGGGACAGGGGGATGGCTACACCTTC.

The J gene is TRBJ1-2, the V gene TRBV6-1; 7 nucleotides match TRBD1. Germline V gives CDR1 MNHNS, CDR2 SASEGT. CDR3 length: 20 amino acids. Trimming removed 0 bases from V and 8 bases from J; junction bases left unmatched: 24. The CDR3 nucleotides read TGTGCCAGCAGTGAAGCTGGTATGAAGACAGGGCGGCCGGGTACGAAGGGCTACACCTTC. As protein: CASSEAGMKTGRPGTKGYTF.

V is TRBV2 and J is TRBJ1-2, with unresolved D. Trimming stripped 3 bases from V and 2 bases from J, with 7 bases between. Germline values: CDR1 SNHLY, CDR2 FYNNEI. This CDR3 contains 13 residues. The CDR3 loop reads CASSDPVNYGYTF. Written as DNA, the CDR3 is TGTGCCAGCAGTGACCCGGTCAACTATGGCTACACCTTC. Together with reference TRBV2 and TRBJ1-2, the CDR3 gives the full variable domain: EPEVTQTPSHQVTQMGQEVILRCVPISNHLYFYWYRQILGQKVEFLVSFYNNEISEKSEIFDDQFSVERPDGSNFTLKIRSTKLEDSAMYFCASSDPVNYGYTFGSGTRLTVV.